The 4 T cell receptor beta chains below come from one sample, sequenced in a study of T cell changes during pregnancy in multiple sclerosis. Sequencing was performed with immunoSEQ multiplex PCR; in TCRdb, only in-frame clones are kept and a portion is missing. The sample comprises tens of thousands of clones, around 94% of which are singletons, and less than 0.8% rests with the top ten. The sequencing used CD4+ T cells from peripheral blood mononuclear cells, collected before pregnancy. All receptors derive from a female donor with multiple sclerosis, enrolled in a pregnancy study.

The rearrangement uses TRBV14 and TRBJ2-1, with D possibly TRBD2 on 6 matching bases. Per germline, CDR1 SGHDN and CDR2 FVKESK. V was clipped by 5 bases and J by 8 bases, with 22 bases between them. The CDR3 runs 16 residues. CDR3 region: CASSYGVGSGFYEQFF. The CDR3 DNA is TGTGCCAGCAGCTACGGAGTCGGGAGCGGTTTCTATGAGCAGTTCTTC.

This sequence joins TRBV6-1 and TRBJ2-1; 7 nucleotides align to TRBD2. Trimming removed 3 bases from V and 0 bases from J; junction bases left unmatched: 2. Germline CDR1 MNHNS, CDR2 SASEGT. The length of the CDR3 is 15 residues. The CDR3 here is CASSERGSSYNEQFF. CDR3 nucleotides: TGTGCCAGCAGTGAGCGGGGGAGCTCCTACAATGAGCAGTTCTTC.

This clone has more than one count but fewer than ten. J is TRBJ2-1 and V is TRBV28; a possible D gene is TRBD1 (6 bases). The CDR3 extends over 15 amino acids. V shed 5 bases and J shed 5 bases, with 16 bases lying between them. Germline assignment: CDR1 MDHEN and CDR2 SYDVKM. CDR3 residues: CASSPLGTSHNEQFF. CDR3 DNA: TGTGCCAGCAGTCCTCTAGGGACATCCCACAATGAGCAGTTCTTC.

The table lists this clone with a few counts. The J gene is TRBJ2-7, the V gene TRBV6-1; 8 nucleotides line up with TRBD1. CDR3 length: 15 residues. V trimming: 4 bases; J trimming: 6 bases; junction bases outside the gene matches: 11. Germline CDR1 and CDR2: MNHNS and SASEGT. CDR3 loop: CASSATGAALLEQYF. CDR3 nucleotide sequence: TGTGCCAGCAGTGCGACAGGGGCCGCCCTCCTCGAGCAGTACTTC.